Listed below are T cell receptor beta chains from one sample, sequenced in a study of control samples from healthy donors and cancer patients. Measured with immunoSEQ multiplex PCR; TCRdb has only the in-frame clones, and not every one. The sample records 110,000 to 150,000 clones, roughly 89% being singletons. Specimen: blood. The source of these receptors is a man between 18 and 35 years old in good health. Both conserved end residues are part of each CDR3. The order of the fields is clone size, D gene, V gene, J gene, CDR3 DNA, CDR3 protein. A D gene is named only where the DNA matches it firmly. Only some rows state a clone size, as once, few, many or a class for expanded clones.

>.|.|TRBV28|TRBJ1-6
TGTGCCAGCAGTTTGGCAGGGTATAATTCACCCCTCCACTTT
CASSLAGYNSPLHF
>.|.|TRBV6-2/TRBV6-3|TRBJ1-1
TGTGCCAGCAGTGGGGTGGGGCCAGCAGGGCCCTCTGAAGCTTTCTTT
CASSGVGPAGPSEAFF
>.|.|TRBV28|TRBJ1-3
TGTGCCAGCAGTTTTTCCGGGGCAGGGGATTTTGGAAACACCATATATTTT
CASSFSGAGDFGNTIYF
>.|.|TRBV5-5|TRBJ1-4
TGTGCCAGCAGCTTGGATACAGGGTCTTTAGGTGAAAAACTGTTTTTT
CASSLDTGSLGEKLFF
>.|TRBD1|TRBV10-1|TRBJ2-3
TGCGCCAGCAGTGAGGGGGACAGGGGCCTCCGGGATACGCAGTATTTT
CASSEGDRGLRDTQYF
>few|TRBD2|TRBV4-1|TRBJ2-7
TGCGCCAGCAGCCAAGGAGTTAGCGGGGGGATCCCCTACGAGCAGTACTTC
CASSQGVSGGIPYEQYF
>once|.|TRBV5-4|TRBJ1-1
TGTGCCAGCAGCTTAACGCGAGAGACTGAAGCTTTCTTT
CASSLTRETEAFF
>.|.|TRBV6-5|TRBJ2-7
TGTGCCAGCAGCAACAATTATTACGAGCAGTACTTC
CASSNNYYEQYF
>.|.|TRBV27|TRBJ2-5
TGTGCCAGCAGTTTTGGGCCGAGGGAGACCCAGTACTTC
CASSFGPRETQYF
>few|.|TRBV9|TRBJ2-7
TGTGCCAGCAGCGTTACAGATTCCTACGAGCAGTACTTC
CASSVTDSYEQYF
>.|.|TRBV27|TRBJ2-7
TGTGCCAGCAGTGACCCCTTTTCCTACGAGCAGTACTTC
CASSDPFSYEQYF
>.|.|TRBV19|TRBJ1-1
TGTGCCAGTAGTATAAGGGGAAACACTGAAGCTTTCTTT
CASSIRGNTEAFF
>once|.|TRBV6-1|TRBJ2-7
TGTGCCAGCAGTGAAATGGTTGTGCAGTACTTC
CASSEMVVQYF
>.|.|TRBV4-2|TRBJ2-1
TGTGCCAGCAGCCAAGAAGTCTCTTTTACTAGCCCCAGCTCCTACAATGAGCAGTTCTTC
CASSQEVSFTSPSSYNEQFF
>.|.|TRBV4-1|TRBJ1-1
TGCGCCAGCAGCCCCGTACCGGTTGTGAACACTGAAGCTTTCTTT
CASSPVPVVNTEAFF
>.|.|TRBV19|TRBJ2-3
TGTGCCAGTAGTAAAGCATTAGTAAGGCCAGATACGCAGTATTTT
CASSKALVRPDTQYF
>.|.|TRBV10-3|TRBJ1-1
TGTGCCATCAGTGACCAGGGGCCGAACACTGAAGCTTTCTTT
CAISDQGPNTEAFF
>.|TRBD1|TRBV9|TRBJ1-1
TGTGCCAGCAGCACTCCAGGGGGCGCAGGTTCCGATTGTGTGAACACTGAAGCTTTCTTT
CASSTPGGAGSDCVNTEAFF
>.|TRBD1|TRBV29-1|TRBJ1-2
TGCAGCGTCGCCGACAGGGGATATGGCTACACCTTC
CSVADRGYGYTF
>.|.|TRBV18|TRBJ2-5
TGTGCCAGCTCACCACTAGGGCCGGAGACCCAGTACTTC
CASSPLGPETQYF
>once|TRBD1|TRBV14|TRBJ1-1
TGTGCCAGCAGCCCCGGGGCAGGGGGCATAACTTTCTTT
CASSPGAGGITFF
>.|TRBD1|TRBV29-1|TRBJ2-1
TGCAGCGTTCGGGACAGGAATCAGAATGAGCAGTTCTTC
CSVRDRNQNEQFF
>.|.|TRBV27|TRBJ1-5
TGTGCCAGCAGTTCCGAATATAGCAATCAGCCCCAGCATTTT
CASSSEYSNQPQHF
>once|.|TRBV7-8|TRBJ2-4
TGTGCCAGCAGCCCCGCCCCCTTGGAGGGGCGTAACATTCAGTACTTC
CASSPAPLEGRNIQYF
>.|.|TRBV6-2/TRBV6-3|TRBJ2-3
TGTGCCAGCAGTTCCGTGGGCACAGATACGCAGTATTTT
CASSSVGTDTQYF
>.|.|TRBV7-3|TRBJ2-1
TGTGCCAGCAGCTTATATGGGTCGGAGCAGTTCTTC
CASSLYGSEQFF